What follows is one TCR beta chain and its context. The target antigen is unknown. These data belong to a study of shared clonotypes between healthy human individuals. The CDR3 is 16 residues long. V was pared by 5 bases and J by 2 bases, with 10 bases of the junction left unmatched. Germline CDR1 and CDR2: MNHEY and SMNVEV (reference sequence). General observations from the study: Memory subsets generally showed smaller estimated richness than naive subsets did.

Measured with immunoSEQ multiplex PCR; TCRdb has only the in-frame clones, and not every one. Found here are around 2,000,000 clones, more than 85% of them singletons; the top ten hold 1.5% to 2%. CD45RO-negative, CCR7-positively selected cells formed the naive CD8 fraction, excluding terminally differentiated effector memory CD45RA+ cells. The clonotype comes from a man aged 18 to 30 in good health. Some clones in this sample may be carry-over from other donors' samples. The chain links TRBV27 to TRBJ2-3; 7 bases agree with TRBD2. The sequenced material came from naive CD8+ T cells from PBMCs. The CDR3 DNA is TGTGCCAGCAGTCCCCAGGGAGGGCCAAACACAGATACGCAGTATTTT. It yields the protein CASSPQGGPNTDTQYF.